The 11 T cell receptor beta chains presented below share a single source sample, sequenced in a study of control samples from healthy donors and cancer patients. The table came from immunoSEQ multiplex PCR; TCRdb's copy has only in-frame clones and leaves some out. The sample lists 45,000 to 65,000 clones; almost 90% were seen once. The sequencing sample was made of PBMCs. The receptor source for this set is a man aged 45-65 years with head and neck cancer.

J is TRBJ2-1 and V is TRBV19, with D perhaps matching TRBD1 or TRBD2 (5 bases each). V shed 2 bases and J shed 3 bases, with 8 bases lying between them. Germline V gene lookup returns CDR1 LNHDA and CDR2 SQIVND (reference sequence). This CDR3 has 14 residues. This CDR3 reads CASSIRDGYNEQFF. The CDR3 bases are TGTGCCAGTAGTATAAGGGACGGCTACAATGAGCAGTTCTTC. Based on the CDR3 plus reference TRBV19 and TRBJ2-1, the full variable domain is DGGITQSPKYLFRKEGQNVTLSCEQNLNHDAMYWYRQDPGQGLRLIYYSQIVNDFQKGDIAEGYSVSREKKESFPLTVTSAQKNPTAFYLCASSIRDGYNEQFFGPGTRLTVL.

CDR3 protein: CASSQSSEGSSNSNQPQHF. Written as DNA, the CDR3 is TGCGCCAGCAGTCAATCCTCAGAGGGTTCTTCTAATAGCAATCAGCCCCAGCATTTT. The chain uses TRBV23-1 and TRBJ1-5; D gene uncertain. TRBV23-1 is filed as an ORF, its function uncertain. This CDR3 has 19 residues. Between the trimmed V and J ends, which lost 0 bases and 0 bases, there was a span of 18 bases.

The rearrangement joins TRBV30 to TRBJ1-5; 7 bases align to TRBD1. The CDR3 sequence is 15 residues long. The V gene's germline CDR1 is GTSNPN and CDR2 SVGIG (reference sequence). After removal of 0 bases from V and 6 bases from J, the junction contained 8 bases not matched to a gene. The CDR3 region is CAWSVLDRAIQPQHF. The CDR3 DNA is TGTGCCTGGAGTGTACTTGACAGGGCTATTCAGCCCCAGCATTTT.

This chain links TRBV28 with TRBJ1-2; D gene ambiguous. The CDR3 is 11 amino acids. Per germline, CDR1 MDHEN and CDR2 SYDVKM. Trimming shortened V by 4 bases and J by 3 bases, and 3 bases separated the two germline ends. The CDR3 DNA follows: TGTGCCAGCAGTTCCGACTATGGCTACACCTTC. It encodes CASSSDYGYTF.

For the CDR3, the DNA is TGTGCCAGCAGTGGGACTTTTAGAACAGATACGCAGTATTTT. Translation gives CASSGTFRTDTQYF. This chain uses TRBV27 with TRBJ2-3, with TRBD2 as a possible D gene (6 bases). V lost 5 bases, J lost 3 bases, and 12 bases lay in between. This CDR3 spans 14 amino acids. Germline V gene sequence: CDR1 MNHEY, CDR2 SMNVEV (reference sequence).

The chain joins TRBV5-4 to TRBJ2-7; perhaps TRBD1 as D (6 bases). This CDR3 spans 14 amino acids. Germline CDR1 is SGHNT and CDR2 is YYREEE (reference sequence). Trimming stripped 7 bases from V and 3 bases from J, with 17 bases between. The CDR3 DNA reads as TGTGCCAGCTCTAGAGACAGGACCTACTACGAGCAGTACTTC. Protein product: CASSRDRTYYEQYF. The full variable domain, its missing parts supplied by reference TRBV5-4 and TRBJ2-7, is ETGVTQSPTHLIKTRGQQVTLRCSSQSGHNTVSWYQQALGQGPQFIFQYYREEENGRGNFPPRFSGLQFPNYSSELNVNALELDDSALYLCASSRDRTYYEQYFGPGTRLTVT.

The CDR3 DNA reads TGTGCCACGCCTTCGGGGCAGGGAGACGAGCAGTACTTC. Residues: CATPSGQGDEQYF. The V gene is TRBV7-9, the J gene TRBJ2-7; D may be TRBD1 or TRBD2 (5 bases each). CDR3 length: 13 amino acids. CDR1 is SEHNR, CDR2 FQNEAQ, per germline (reference sequence). V lost 10 bases, J lost 5 bases, and 18 bases lay in between.

The count of this clone is one. The chain has TRBV19 and TRBJ2-2; 8 bases align to TRBD2. The CDR3 is 14 residues long. The junction had 7 bases not matched to a gene; V was cut back by 7 bases and J by 6 bases. Germline V gives CDR1 LNHDA, CDR2 SQIVND (reference sequence). This chain's CDR3 is CASTQRGRAGELFF. CDR3 bases: TGTGCCAGTACCCAGCGGGGGAGGGCCGGGGAGCTGTTTTTT.

Only one count was recorded for this clone. This chain uses TRBV30 with TRBJ1-2, with D perhaps matching TRBD1 (5 bases). V gave up 2 bases and J gave up 4 bases, with 11 bases separating them. The CDR3 covers 13 residues. Germline loops: CDR1 GTSNPN, CDR2 SVGIG (reference sequence). CDR3 sequence (DNA): TGTGCCTGGAGTATTGGGGACGTCTATGGCTACACCTTC. It yields the protein CAWSIGDVYGYTF.

This chain links TRBV5-1 with TRBJ2-6; no definite D call. Per germline, CDR1 SGHRS and CDR2 YFSETQ. Trimming took 1 base from V and 0 from J, leaving 5 bases between them. The length of the CDR3 is 15 residues. CDR3 in amino acids: CASSLTISGANVLTF. CDR3 DNA sequence: TGCGCCAGCAGCTTGACAATCTCTGGGGCCAACGTCCTGACTTTC. Full variable domain (missing parts from reference TRBV5-1 and TRBJ2-6): KAGVTQTPRYLIKTRGQQVTLSCSPISGHRSVSWYQQTPGQGLQFLFEYFSETQRNKGNFPGRFSGRQFSNSRSEMNVSTLELGDSALYLCASSLTISGANVLTFGAGSRLTVL.

V usage is TRBV10-1 and J usage is TRBJ2-2; no definite D call. In germline, CDR1 is WNHNN, CDR2 SYGVQD (reference sequence). V was shortened by 4 bases and J by 0 bases, with 6 bases between the two germline ends. The CDR3 sequence is 14 residues long. The CDR3 sequence: CASSGTTNTGELFF. CDR3 DNA sequence: TGCGCCAGCAGTGGCACGACGAACACCGGGGAGCTGTTTTTT.